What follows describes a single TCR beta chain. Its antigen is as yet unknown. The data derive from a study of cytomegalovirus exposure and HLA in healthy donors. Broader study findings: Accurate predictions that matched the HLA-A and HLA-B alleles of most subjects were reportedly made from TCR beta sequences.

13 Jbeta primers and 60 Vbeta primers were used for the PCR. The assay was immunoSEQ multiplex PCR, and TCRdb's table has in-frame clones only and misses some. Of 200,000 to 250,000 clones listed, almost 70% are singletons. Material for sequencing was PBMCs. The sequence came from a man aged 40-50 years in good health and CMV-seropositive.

In nucleotides, the CDR3 is TGTGCCAGCAGTGACAGTGGCGGGCAGCAGTACTTC. This codes for CASSDSGGQQYF. The chain has TRBV25-1 and TRBJ2-7; D might be TRBD2 (5 bases). This CDR3 is built from 12 residues. Germline lookup yields CDR1 MGHDK and CDR2 SYGVNS. V lost 3 bases, J lost 8 bases, and 11 bases lay in between.